One T cell receptor (beta chain) is described in this entry. The antigen remains undetermined. This entry comes from a study of Graves' ophthalmopathy and Graves' hyperthyroidism. TCR beta CDR3 amplification used RNA transcripts. Second-round multiplex PCR came after a first-round RT-PCR that employed HTBI primers. Each CDR3 protein gets one entry after TCRdb re-called the multiplex PCR reads with MiXCR. Among roughly 350,000 distinct CDR3 sequences, about 18% were seen once, and the ten largest hold 2% to 3%. Regarding the study as a whole: With more than 60% sensitivity and approximately 72% specificity, the model predicted ophthalmopathy progression.

Germline V lookup: CDR1 MDHEN, CDR2 SYDVKM. Trimming shortened V by 6 bases and J by 2 bases, and 13 bases separated the two germline ends. This CDR3 is built from 14 residues. Hyperthyroidism qualified as stable when ophthalmopathy did not develop within 18 months of follow-up. Hyperthyroidism cases were recent diagnoses of under 2 months' duration in people aged 18 to 65. Serum thyroxine and TRAb, along with clinical symptoms, thyroid ultrasound and orbital computed tomography, were what diagnosis relied on. The clonotype originates from an adult woman with stable Graves' hyperthyroidism. Sequenced material: peripheral blood. The chain couples TRBV28 to TRBJ1-2, with D possibly matching TRBD1 (5 bases). The DNA for the CDR3 is TGTGCCAGCAGCCGGGACGGAACGAACTATGGCTACACCTTC. Its translation: CASSRDGTNYGYTF.